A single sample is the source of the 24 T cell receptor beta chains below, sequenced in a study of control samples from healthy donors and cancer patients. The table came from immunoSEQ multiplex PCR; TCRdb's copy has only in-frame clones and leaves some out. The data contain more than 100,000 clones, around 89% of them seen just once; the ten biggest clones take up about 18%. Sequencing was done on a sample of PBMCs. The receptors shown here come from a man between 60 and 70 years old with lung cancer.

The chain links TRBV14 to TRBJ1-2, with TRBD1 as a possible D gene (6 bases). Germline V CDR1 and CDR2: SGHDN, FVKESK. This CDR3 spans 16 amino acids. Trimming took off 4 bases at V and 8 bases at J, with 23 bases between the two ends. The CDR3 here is CASSRGGTGGSPGYTF. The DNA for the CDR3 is TGTGCCAGCAGCCGAGGGGGGACCGGGGGATCTCCCGGCTACACCTTC.

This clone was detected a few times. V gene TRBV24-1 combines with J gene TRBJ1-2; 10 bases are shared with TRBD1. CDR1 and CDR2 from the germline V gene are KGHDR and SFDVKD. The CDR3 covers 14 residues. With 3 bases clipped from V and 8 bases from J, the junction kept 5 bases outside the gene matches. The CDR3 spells CATSDAWTGGGYTF. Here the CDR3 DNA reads TGTGCCACCAGTGATGCTTGGACAGGGGGGGGCTACACCTTC.

The CDR3 is CASSLYTGTNEAFF. For the CDR3, the DNA is TGTGCCAGCAGCCTATATACCGGGACAAATGAAGCTTTCTTT. This chain connects TRBV7-9 to TRBJ1-1; a weak D match, TRBD1 (6 bases). The CDR3 has 14 residues. With 5 bases removed from V and 7 bases from J, the gap between germline ends came to 17 bases. The germline CDR1 and CDR2 sequences are SEHNR and FQNEAQ (reference sequence).

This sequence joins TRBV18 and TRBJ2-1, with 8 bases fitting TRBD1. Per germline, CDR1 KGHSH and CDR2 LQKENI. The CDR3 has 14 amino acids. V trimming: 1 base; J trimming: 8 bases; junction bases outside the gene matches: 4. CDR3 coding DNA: TGTGCCAGCTCACCACGGACAGGGTGGGATGAGCAGTTCTTC. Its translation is CASSPRTGWDEQFF.

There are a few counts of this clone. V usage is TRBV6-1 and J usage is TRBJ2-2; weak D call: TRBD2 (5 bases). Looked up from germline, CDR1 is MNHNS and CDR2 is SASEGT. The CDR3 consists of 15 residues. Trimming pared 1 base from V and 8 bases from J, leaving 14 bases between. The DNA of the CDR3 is TGTGCCAGCAGTGAAGAGAGGGTTTGGGGTGGGGAGCTGTTTTTT. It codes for CASSEERVWGGELFF.

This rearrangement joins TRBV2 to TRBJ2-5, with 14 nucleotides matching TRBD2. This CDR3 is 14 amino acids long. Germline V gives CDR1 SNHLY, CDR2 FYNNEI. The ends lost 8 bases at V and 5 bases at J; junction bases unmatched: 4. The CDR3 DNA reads TGTGCCAGCCGGGGACTAGCGGGGGTTGAGACCCAGTACTTC. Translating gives CASRGLAGVETQYF. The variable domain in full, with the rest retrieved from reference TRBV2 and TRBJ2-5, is EPEVTQTPSHQVTQMGQEVILRCVPISNHLYFYWYRQILGQKVEFLVSFYNNEISEKSEIFDDQFSVERPDGSNFTLKIRSTKLEDSAMYFCASRGLAGVETQYFGPGTRLLVL.

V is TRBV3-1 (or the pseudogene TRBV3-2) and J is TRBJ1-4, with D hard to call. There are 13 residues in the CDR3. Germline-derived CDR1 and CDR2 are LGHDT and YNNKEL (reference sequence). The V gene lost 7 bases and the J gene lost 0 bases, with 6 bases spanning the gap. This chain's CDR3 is CASMEATNEKLFF. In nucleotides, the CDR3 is TGTGCCAGCATGGAGGCAACTAATGAAAAACTGTTTTTT.

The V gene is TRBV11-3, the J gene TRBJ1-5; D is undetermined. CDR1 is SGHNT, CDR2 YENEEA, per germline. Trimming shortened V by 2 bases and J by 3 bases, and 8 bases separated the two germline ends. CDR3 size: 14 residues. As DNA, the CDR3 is TGTGCCAGCAGCTTAAGTGGGCCCAATCAGCCCCAGCATTTT. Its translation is CASSLSGPNQPQHF.

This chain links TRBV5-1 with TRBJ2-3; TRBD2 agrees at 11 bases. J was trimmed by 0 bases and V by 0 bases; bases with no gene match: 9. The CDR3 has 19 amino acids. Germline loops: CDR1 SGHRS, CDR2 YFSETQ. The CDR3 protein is CASSLVSSGLAASTDTQYF. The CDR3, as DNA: TGCGCCAGCAGCTTGGTTTCATCGGGACTAGCGGCTAGCACAGATACGCAGTATTTT.

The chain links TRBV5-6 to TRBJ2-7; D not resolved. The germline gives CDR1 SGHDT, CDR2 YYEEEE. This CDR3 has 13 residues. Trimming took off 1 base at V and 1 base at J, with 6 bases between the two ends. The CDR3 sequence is CASSLLGSYEQYF. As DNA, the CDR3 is TGTGCCAGCAGCTTGTTAGGTTCCTACGAGCAGTACTTC.

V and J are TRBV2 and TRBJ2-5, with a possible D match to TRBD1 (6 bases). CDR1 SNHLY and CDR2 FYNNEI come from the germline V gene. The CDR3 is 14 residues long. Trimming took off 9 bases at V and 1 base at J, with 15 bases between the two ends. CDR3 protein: CASSIAGAQETQYF. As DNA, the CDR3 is TGTGCCAGTAGCATCGCAGGGGCCCAAGAGACCCAGTACTTC.

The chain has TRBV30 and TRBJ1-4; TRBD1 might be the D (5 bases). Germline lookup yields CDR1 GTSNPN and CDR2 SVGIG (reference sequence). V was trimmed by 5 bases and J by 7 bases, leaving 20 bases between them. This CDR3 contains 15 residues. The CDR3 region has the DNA TGTGCCTGGTTACCAGGGAAGGGCGCGGGTGAAAAACTGTTTTTT. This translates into CAWLPGKGAGEKLFF.

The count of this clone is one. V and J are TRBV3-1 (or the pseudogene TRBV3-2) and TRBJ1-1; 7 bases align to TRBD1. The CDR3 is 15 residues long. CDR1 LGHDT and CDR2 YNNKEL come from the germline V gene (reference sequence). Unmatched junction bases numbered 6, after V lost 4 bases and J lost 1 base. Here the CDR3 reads CASSPYRGRNTEAFF. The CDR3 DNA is TGTGCCAGCAGCCCTTACAGGGGAAGGAACACTGAAGCTTTCTTT.

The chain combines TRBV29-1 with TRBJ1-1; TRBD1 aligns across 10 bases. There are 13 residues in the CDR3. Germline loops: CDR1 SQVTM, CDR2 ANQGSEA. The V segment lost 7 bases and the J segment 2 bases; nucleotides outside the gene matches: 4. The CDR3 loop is CSGRQGANTEAFF. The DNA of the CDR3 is TGCAGCGGCCGACAGGGGGCAAACACTGAAGCTTTCTTT.

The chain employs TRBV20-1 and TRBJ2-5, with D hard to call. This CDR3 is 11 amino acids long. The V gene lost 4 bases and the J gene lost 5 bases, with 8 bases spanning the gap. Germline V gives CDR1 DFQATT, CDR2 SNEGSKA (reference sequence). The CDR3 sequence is CSATVGETQYF. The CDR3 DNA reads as TGCAGTGCTACGGTAGGGGAGACCCAGTACTTC.

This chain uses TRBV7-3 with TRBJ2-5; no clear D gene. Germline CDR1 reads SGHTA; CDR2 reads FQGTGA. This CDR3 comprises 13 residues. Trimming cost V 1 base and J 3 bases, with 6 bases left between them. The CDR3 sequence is CASSLRQEETQYF. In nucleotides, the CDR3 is TGTGCCAGCAGCTTAAGGCAGGAAGAGACCCAGTACTTC. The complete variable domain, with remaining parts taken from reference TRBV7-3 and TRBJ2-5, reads GAGVSQTPSNKVTEKGKYVELRCDPISGHTALYWYRQSLGQGPEFLIYFQGTGAADDSGLPNDRFFAVRPEGSVSTLKIQRTERGDSAVYLCASSLRQEETQYFGPGTRLLVL.

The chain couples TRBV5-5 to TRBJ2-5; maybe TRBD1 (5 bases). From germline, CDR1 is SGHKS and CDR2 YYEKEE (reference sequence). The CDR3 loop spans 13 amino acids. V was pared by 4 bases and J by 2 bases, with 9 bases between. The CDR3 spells CASSRDRQETQYF. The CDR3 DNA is TGTGCCAGCAGCAGAGACAGACAAGAGACCCAGTACTTC.

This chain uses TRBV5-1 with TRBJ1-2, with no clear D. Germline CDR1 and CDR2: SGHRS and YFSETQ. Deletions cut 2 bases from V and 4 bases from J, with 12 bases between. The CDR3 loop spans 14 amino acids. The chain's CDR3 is CASSFGPGPYGYTF. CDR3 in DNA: TGCGCCAGCAGCTTTGGACCCGGACCCTATGGCTACACCTTC.

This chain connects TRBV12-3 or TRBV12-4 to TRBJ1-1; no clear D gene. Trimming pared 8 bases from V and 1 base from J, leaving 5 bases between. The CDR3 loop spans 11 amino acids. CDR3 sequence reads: CASRRNTEAFF. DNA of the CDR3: TGTGCCAGCCGGCGGAACACTGAAGCTTTCTTT.

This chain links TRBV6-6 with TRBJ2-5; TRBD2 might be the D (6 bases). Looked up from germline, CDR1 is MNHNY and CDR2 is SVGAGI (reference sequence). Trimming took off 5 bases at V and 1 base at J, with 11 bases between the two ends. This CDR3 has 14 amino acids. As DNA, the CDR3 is TGTGCCAGCAGTCAGAGCGGGCTCCAAGAGACCCAGTACTTC. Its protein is CASSQSGLQETQYF.

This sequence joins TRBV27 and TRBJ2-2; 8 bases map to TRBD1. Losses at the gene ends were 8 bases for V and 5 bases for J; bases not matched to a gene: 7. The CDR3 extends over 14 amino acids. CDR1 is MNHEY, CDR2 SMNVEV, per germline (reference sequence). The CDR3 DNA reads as TGTGCCAGCTTAGAACAGGGGGGAACCGGGGAGCTGTTTTTT. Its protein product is CASLEQGGTGELFF.

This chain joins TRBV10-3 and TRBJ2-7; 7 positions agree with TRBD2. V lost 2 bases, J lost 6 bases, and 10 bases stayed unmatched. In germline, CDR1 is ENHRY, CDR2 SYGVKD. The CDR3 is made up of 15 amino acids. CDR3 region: CAISEGGREGSEQYV. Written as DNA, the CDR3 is TGTGCCATCAGTGAGGGGGGGAGGGAGGGGAGCGAGCAGTACGTC.

The CDR3 DNA follows: TGTGCCAGCAGTCGTCGACAGCCCCAGCATTTT. Protein product: CASSRRQPQHF. This rearrangement joins TRBV12-3 or TRBV12-4 to TRBJ1-5, with D unclear. The CDR3 spans 11 residues. Between the trimmed V and J ends, which lost 5 bases and 7 bases, there was a span of 6 bases.

CDR3 loop: CASSLTGGPIETQYF. In nucleotides, the CDR3 is TGTGCCAGCAGTCTGACGGGGGGGCCGATAGAGACCCAGTACTTC. V is TRBV6-4 and J is TRBJ2-5; 8 bases align to TRBD2. This CDR3 region has 15 residues. V shed 5 bases and J 4 bases; nucleotides not matched to a gene: 9. The germline V gene encodes CDR1 MRHNA and CDR2 SNTAGT.